These T cell receptor beta chains were read from a single sample in a study of beta chain features in type 1 diabetes. Here immunoSEQ multiplex PCR was the method, and the copy in TCRdb shows in-frame clones only, minus some. Of around 310,000 clones listed, roughly 14% were seen once; the top ten hold roughly 0.015%. Sequencing was performed on naive CD4+ T cells from blood. The receptors were gathered from a woman aged 18 to 35 with type 1 diabetes. Each CDR3 is given with its conserved first and last residue. D genes are given only for firm matches.

J gene: TRBJ1-2
D gene: TRBD1
V gene: TRBV9
CDR3 protein: CASSGPTGGIYGYTF

J gene: TRBJ2-3
D gene: -
V gene: TRBV5-1
CDR3 protein: CASSLGAVVDTQYF

J gene: TRBJ1-2
D gene: TRBD1
V gene: TRBV7-2
CDR3 protein: CASSLTTGQVPYGYTF

J gene: TRBJ2-3
D gene: -
V gene: TRBV7-9
CDR3 protein: CASALTSTDTQYF

J gene: TRBJ2-4
D gene: TRBD2
V gene: TRBV29-1
CDR3 protein: CSVEISRRIGGGPKNIQYF

J gene: TRBJ2-1
D gene: -
V gene: TRBV30
CDR3 protein: CAWVPRELWNEQFF

J gene: TRBJ1-1
D gene: -
V gene: TRBV13
CDR3 protein: CASSSRRGTEAFF

J gene: TRBJ1-1
D gene: -
V gene: TRBV12-5
CDR3 protein: CASGKGEMRDTEAFF

J gene: TRBJ2-1
D gene: TRBD2
V gene: TRBV5-6
CDR3 protein: CASSPPNLAGGWFF

J gene: TRBJ1-2
D gene: -
V gene: TRBV16
CDR3 protein: CASSKVESGFGGYTF

J gene: TRBJ2-1
D gene: TRBD1
V gene: TRBV27
CDR3 protein: CASTSGQGRWAGYNEQFF

J gene: TRBJ1-1
D gene: -
V gene: TRBV7-9
CDR3 protein: CASSLSGGAFF

J gene: TRBJ2-7
D gene: -
V gene: TRBV28
CDR3 protein: CASSRVPTYEQYF

J gene: TRBJ1-2
D gene: TRBD1
V gene: TRBV18
CDR3 protein: CASSPPRTGSYGYTF

J gene: TRBJ1-1
D gene: TRBD1
V gene: TRBV14
CDR3 protein: CASSQTYGQGVNTEAFF

J gene: TRBJ1-2
D gene: TRBD1
V gene: TRBV7-3
CDR3 protein: CASSKGQGEGYGYTF

J gene: TRBJ2-3
D gene: -
V gene: TRBV11-2
CDR3 protein: CASSLVVGKVTDTQYF

J gene: TRBJ2-7
D gene: -
V gene: TRBV29-1
CDR3 protein: CSARRLFPGEQYF

J gene: TRBJ2-3
D gene: TRBD1
V gene: TRBV5-5
CDR3 protein: CASTRQGLSTDTQYF

J gene: TRBJ2-2
D gene: -
V gene: TRBV9
CDR3 protein: CASAGRGELFF

J gene: TRBJ2-7
D gene: TRBD1
V gene: TRBV11-2
CDR3 protein: CASSYTGTGSYEQYF

J gene: TRBJ1-5
D gene: -
V gene: TRBV6-5
CDR3 protein: CASRGRGSQPQHF

J gene: TRBJ2-7
D gene: TRBD2
V gene: TRBV28
CDR3 protein: CASSSPLAGEGKQYF

J gene: TRBJ2-5
D gene: -
V gene: TRBV27
CDR3 protein: CASSLWGQRYQETQYF

J gene: TRBJ2-1
D gene: TRBD2
V gene: TRBV5-6
CDR3 protein: CASSHSGRDNEQFF

J gene: TRBJ2-2
D gene: TRBD2
V gene: TRBV2
CDR3 protein: CASSGGQGLVTGELFF

J gene: TRBJ1-1
D gene: -
V gene: TRBV5-1
CDR3 protein: CASSLGQMNTEAFF

J gene: TRBJ2-3
D gene: TRBD2
V gene: TRBV7-2
CDR3 protein: CASSLALGLGTDTQYF

J gene: TRBJ2-1
D gene: TRBD2
V gene: TRBV6-5
CDR3 protein: CASSRGRGDYNEQFF

J gene: TRBJ2-1
D gene: TRBD2
V gene: TRBV5-1
CDR3 protein: CASTSRRTSAFPYNEQFF

J gene: TRBJ2-1
D gene: -
V gene: TRBV18
CDR3 protein: CASSPSGPGSPNEQFF

J gene: TRBJ2-1
D gene: -
V gene: TRBV5-4
CDR3 protein: CASSLRRSSYNEQFF

J gene: TRBJ2-3
D gene: -
V gene: TRBV28
CDR3 protein: CASKDSTDTQYF

J gene: TRBJ2-7
D gene: -
V gene: TRBV18
CDR3 protein: CASSPPNGAGEQYF

J gene: TRBJ1-1
D gene: -
V gene: TRBV5-1
CDR3 protein: CASSPLPYTEAFF

J gene: TRBJ1-2
D gene: -
V gene: TRBV30
CDR3 protein: CAWSVTGSYGYTF

J gene: TRBJ2-3
D gene: TRBD1
V gene: TRBV15
CDR3 protein: CATSRFAIQGTQSTDTQYF

J gene: TRBJ1-1
D gene: -
V gene: TRBV7-9
CDR3 protein: CASSEEVAFF

J gene: TRBJ2-5
D gene: TRBD2
V gene: TRBV11-2
CDR3 protein: CASSLQASGSRETQYF

J gene: TRBJ2-1
D gene: TRBD2
V gene: TRBV15
CDR3 protein: CASQRGGSYNEQFF

J gene: TRBJ1-2
D gene: -
V gene: TRBV2
CDR3 protein: CASSEVYSRYGYTF

J gene: TRBJ1-1
D gene: -
V gene: TRBV6-1
CDR3 protein: CASSSQGLGTEAFF

J gene: TRBJ1-2
D gene: TRBD1
V gene: TRBV5-4
CDR3 protein: CASSRINRDRANYGYTF

J gene: TRBJ1-1
D gene: -
V gene: TRBV5-1
CDR3 protein: CASSLLVENTEAFF

J gene: TRBJ1-1
D gene: -
V gene: TRBV29-1
CDR3 protein: CSVERVTEAFF

J gene: TRBJ2-2
D gene: -
V gene: TRBV7-3
CDR3 protein: CASSNPTSPGAGELFF

J gene: TRBJ1-2
D gene: TRBD1
V gene: TRBV18
CDR3 protein: CASSPGTGISYTF

J gene: TRBJ1-2
D gene: -
V gene: TRBV12-5
CDR3 protein: CASGLGLRGYTF

J gene: TRBJ2-5
D gene: -
V gene: TRBV5-1
CDR3 protein: CASSRQGLQETQYF

J gene: TRBJ2-7
D gene: TRBD2
V gene: TRBV5-1
CDR3 protein: CASSEGLAGHGAYEQYF

J gene: TRBJ1-3
D gene: -
V gene: TRBV7-3
CDR3 protein: CASSPGGTSGNTIYF

J gene: TRBJ1-1
D gene: TRBD1
V gene: TRBV30
CDR3 protein: CAWSYLYAGTGNGNTEAFF

J gene: TRBJ1-1
D gene: TRBD1
V gene: TRBV5-1
CDR3 protein: CASSLFRGETEAFF

J gene: TRBJ1-1
D gene: -
V gene: TRBV7-9
CDR3 protein: CASSPVRGGSGVTEAFF

J gene: TRBJ2-5
D gene: -
V gene: TRBV27
CDR3 protein: CASSPRLVVWETQYF